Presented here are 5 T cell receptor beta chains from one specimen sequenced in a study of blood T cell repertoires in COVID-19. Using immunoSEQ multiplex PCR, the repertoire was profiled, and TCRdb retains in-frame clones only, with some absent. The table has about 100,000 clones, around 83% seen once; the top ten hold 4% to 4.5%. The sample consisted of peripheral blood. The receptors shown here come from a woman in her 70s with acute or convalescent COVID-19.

The CDR3 coding sequence is TGTGCCAGCAGCCCGGCCGGGACTAGAGGCCAAGAGACCCAGTACTTC. The encoded protein is CASSPAGTRGQETQYF. The genes are TRBV28 and TRBJ2-5; 8 bases align to TRBD2. Germline CDR1 MDHEN, CDR2 SYDVKM. The CDR3 loop spans 16 amino acids. The J segment lost 1 base and the V segment lost 6 bases, leaving 10 bases of the junction unmatched.

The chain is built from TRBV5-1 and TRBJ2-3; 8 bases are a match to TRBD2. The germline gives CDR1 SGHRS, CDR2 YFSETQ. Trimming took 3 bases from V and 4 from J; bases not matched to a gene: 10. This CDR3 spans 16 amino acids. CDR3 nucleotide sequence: TGCGCCAGCAGCTCTCCGGAAGCGGGGGAGGCAGATACGCAGTATTTT. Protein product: CASSSPEAGEADTQYF.

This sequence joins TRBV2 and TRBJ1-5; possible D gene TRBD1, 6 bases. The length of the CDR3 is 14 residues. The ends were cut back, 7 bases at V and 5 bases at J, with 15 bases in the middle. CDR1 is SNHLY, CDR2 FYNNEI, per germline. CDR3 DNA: TGTGCCAGCAACTTCAGGGGATCGGATCAGCCCCAGCATTTT. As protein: CASNFRGSDQPQHF.

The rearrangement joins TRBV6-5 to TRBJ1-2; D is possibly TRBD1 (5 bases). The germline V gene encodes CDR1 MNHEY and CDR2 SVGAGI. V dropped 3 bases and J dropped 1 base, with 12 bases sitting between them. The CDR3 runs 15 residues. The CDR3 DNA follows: TGTGCCAGCAGTTATACACCGGGACTTAACTATGGCTACACCTTC. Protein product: CASSYTPGLNYGYTF.

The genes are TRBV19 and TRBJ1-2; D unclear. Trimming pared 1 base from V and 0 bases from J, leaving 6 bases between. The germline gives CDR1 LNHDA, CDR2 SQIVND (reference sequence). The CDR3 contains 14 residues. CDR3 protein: CASSIGPPNYGYTF. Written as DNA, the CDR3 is TGTGCCAGTAGTATAGGTCCTCCTAACTATGGCTACACCTTC.